The 3 T cell receptor beta chains reported below all come from one sample, sequenced in a study of cytomegalovirus exposure and HLA in healthy donors. In the PCR, 60 Vbeta and 13 Jbeta primers were used. The repertoire was sequenced with immunoSEQ multiplex PCR; TCRdb's copy has only in-frame clones and lacks some. The sample lists fewer than 90,000 clones, approximately 77% seen once, with 3.7% in the top ten. Sample: PBMCs. These receptors were taken from a man in his thirties or forties in good health and CMV-seronegative.

The V and J genes are TRBV19 and TRBJ1-5, with 8 bases matching TRBD1. Germline CDR1 reads LNHDA; CDR2 reads SQIVND (reference sequence). The CDR3 runs 15 residues. V dropped 9 bases and J dropped 0; count of bases not matched to a gene: 7. The DNA of the CDR3 is TGTGCCAGCGACAGGGGAGAGGCTAGCAATCAGCCCCAGCATTTT. Its translation is CASDRGEASNQPQHF.

V usage is TRBV18 and J usage is TRBJ2-1; the D gene is possibly TRBD1 (6 bases). CDR3 length equals 15 residues. The V gene lost 2 bases and the J gene lost 9 bases, with 17 bases spanning the gap. Germline V gene sequence: CDR1 KGHSH, CDR2 LQKENI. The DNA of the CDR3 is TGTGCCAGCTCACCATACGGACAGCGGCAGGCTGAGCAGTTCTTC. Its protein is CASSPYGQRQAEQFF.

In its sample, this clone was seen a few times. V is TRBV25-1 and J is TRBJ1-1, with D unclear. This CDR3 is built from 12 residues. V gave up 4 bases and J gave up 3 bases, with 6 bases separating them. CDR1 MGHDK and CDR2 SYGVNS come from the germline V gene. CDR3 DNA sequence: TGTGCCAGCAGTGGACAAGACACTGAAGCTTTCTTT. The encoded protein is CASSGQDTEAFF.